A single sample gave rise to the 13 T cell receptor beta chains below, sequenced in a study of cytomegalovirus exposure and HLA in healthy donors. The PCR contained 60 Vbeta and 13 Jbeta primers. Clones were sequenced by immunoSEQ multiplex PCR, and TCRdb holds only the in-frame ones, with some missing. This sample's clone table lists 85,000 to 90,000 clones. The specimen was PBMCs. All receptors come from a man aged 45-65 years in good health and CMV-seropositive.

The chain has TRBV6-6 and TRBJ2-2, with TRBD2 matching over 10 bases. The CDR3 is 15 amino acids. Germline CDR1 and CDR2: MNHNY and SVGAGI (reference sequence). With 5 bases clipped from V and 4 bases from J, the junction kept 4 bases outside the gene matches. The CDR3 DNA is TGTGCCAGCAGTCCCCAGCGGGAGGGCACCGGGGAGCTGTTTTTT. Its protein is CASSPQREGTGELFF.

The chain joins TRBV19 to TRBJ1-5, with D perhaps TRBD1 (6 bases). V lost 6 bases to trimming and J lost 1 base, with 13 bases between them. Germline-derived CDR1 and CDR2 are LNHDA and SQIVND (reference sequence). The CDR3 runs to 15 residues. CDR3 residues: CASSRGGLSNQPQHF. DNA for the CDR3: TGTGCCAGTAGCCGGGGGGGCCTCAGCAATCAGCCCCAGCATTTT.

Note on this clone: The identical CDR3 is also encoded by other nucleotide sequences in the sample. The chain links TRBV7-2 to TRBJ2-3, with a weak D call TRBD2 (5 bases). CDR1 is SGHTA, CDR2 FQGNSA, per germline. V lost 5 bases to trimming and J lost 2 bases, with 14 bases between them. The length of the CDR3 is 15 residues. The CDR3 region is CASSPDYLSTDTQYF. CDR3 sequence (DNA): TGTGCCAGCAGCCCCGACTATCTCTCCACAGATACGCAGTATTTT.

The chain carries TRBV10-3 and TRBJ2-2; D is possibly TRBD2 (5 bases). The ends were cut back, 8 bases at V and 6 bases at J, with 7 bases in the middle. CDR1 is ENHRY and CDR2 is SYGVKD in the germline V gene. CDR3 length: 11 residues. The CDR3 DNA is TGTGCCATCTCGGAGGCCGGGGAGCTGTTTTTT. This translates into CAISEAGELFF.

This chain joins TRBV9 and TRBJ1-4; 7 nucleotides align to TRBD1. This CDR3 is built from 17 residues. Germline values: CDR1 SGDLS, CDR2 YYNGEE. The J segment lost 3 bases and the V segment lost 0 bases, leaving 8 bases of the junction unmatched. CDR3: CASSVAGGTDANEKLFF. The CDR3 region has the DNA TGTGCCAGCAGCGTAGCGGGCGGGACAGATGCTAATGAAAAACTGTTTTTT.

This rearrangement joins TRBV19 to TRBJ2-2, with D perhaps matching TRBD2 (6 bases). From germline, CDR1 is LNHDA and CDR2 SQIVND (reference sequence). Trimming took off 6 bases at V and 0 bases at J, with 17 bases between the two ends. There are 17 residues in the CDR3. CDR3 sequence (DNA): TGTGCCAGTAGAATGGGGCTAGCGAGGACGAACACCGGGGAGCTGTTTTTT. Translation: CASRMGLARTNTGELFF.

The chain couples TRBV5-1 to TRBJ2-7, with D perhaps TRBD2 (6 bases). Trimming shortened V by 0 bases and J by 3 bases, and 16 bases separated the two germline ends. Germline values: CDR1 SGHRS, CDR2 YFSETQ. CDR3 length equals 16 residues. The CDR3 DNA sequence: TGCGCCAGCAGCTTGGGGGCGTTCTTGGGGGGCTACGAGCAGTACTTC. Protein sequence: CASSLGAFLGGYEQYF. Looking up the rest from reference TRBV5-1 and TRBJ2-7 gives the full variable domain: KAGVTQTPRYLIKTRGQQVTLSCSPISGHRSVSWYQQTPGQGLQFLFEYFSETQRNKGNFPGRFSGRQFSNSRSEMNVSTLELGDSALYLCASSLGAFLGGYEQYFGPGTRLTVT.

This chain joins TRBV9 and TRBJ2-5; 10 nucleotides align to TRBD2. The CDR3 runs 15 residues. With 3 bases clipped from V and 3 bases from J, the junction kept 5 bases outside the gene matches. Germline V gene sequence: CDR1 SGDLS, CDR2 YYNGEE. The CDR3 is CASSGGSGREETQYF. CDR3 bases: TGTGCCAGCAGCGGGGGCAGCGGGAGGGAAGAGACCCAGTACTTC.

The chain employs TRBV30 and TRBJ2-1; 10 nucleotides agree with TRBD2. In germline, CDR1 is GTSNPN, CDR2 SVGIG (reference sequence). This CDR3 is 15 amino acids long. V lost 3 bases to trimming and J lost 4 bases; unmatched junction nucleotides: 6. The CDR3 region is CAWSHGLAAYNEQFF. The CDR3 DNA sequence: TGTGCCTGGAGCCACGGACTAGCGGCTTACAATGAGCAGTTCTTC.

V is TRBV9 and J is TRBJ1-3, with 9 bases matching TRBD1. The germline V gene encodes CDR1 SGDLS and CDR2 YYNGEE. V trimming: 0 bases; J trimming: 3 bases; junction bases outside the gene matches: 7. The CDR3 is 17 residues long. CDR3 residues: CASSVEQQGAGGNTIYF. The CDR3 region has the DNA TGTGCCAGCAGCGTAGAACAACAGGGGGCAGGTGGAAACACCATATATTTT.

The genes are TRBV11-2 and TRBJ1-1, with D unclear. Trimming took 5 bases from V and 1 from J, leaving 11 bases between them. This CDR3 spans 14 amino acids. CDR1 is SGHAT, CDR2 FQNNGV, per germline. In DNA form, the CDR3 reads TGTGCCAGCAGCCCAGACAACGGGAACACTGAAGCTTTCTTT. Residues: CASSPDNGNTEAFF.

V is TRBV30 and J is TRBJ1-1, with a tentative D call TRBD1 (5 bases). Trimming removed 4 bases from V and 5 bases from J, with 11 bases in between. Germline loops: CDR1 GTSNPN, CDR2 SVGIG (reference sequence). This CDR3 spans 12 amino acids. The CDR3 sequence: CAWNGGGTEAFF. DNA of the CDR3: TGTGCCTGGAACGGGGGGGGTACTGAAGCTTTCTTT.

V is TRBV4-3 and J is TRBJ1-1, with D hard to call. With 3 bases removed from V and 7 bases from J, the gap between germline ends came to 9 bases. The germline V gene encodes CDR1 LGHNA and CDR2 YSLEER. The CDR3 runs to 12 residues. The CDR3 sequence is CASSHITDEAFF. In DNA form, the CDR3 reads TGCGCCAGCAGCCATATTACTGATGAAGCTTTCTTT.